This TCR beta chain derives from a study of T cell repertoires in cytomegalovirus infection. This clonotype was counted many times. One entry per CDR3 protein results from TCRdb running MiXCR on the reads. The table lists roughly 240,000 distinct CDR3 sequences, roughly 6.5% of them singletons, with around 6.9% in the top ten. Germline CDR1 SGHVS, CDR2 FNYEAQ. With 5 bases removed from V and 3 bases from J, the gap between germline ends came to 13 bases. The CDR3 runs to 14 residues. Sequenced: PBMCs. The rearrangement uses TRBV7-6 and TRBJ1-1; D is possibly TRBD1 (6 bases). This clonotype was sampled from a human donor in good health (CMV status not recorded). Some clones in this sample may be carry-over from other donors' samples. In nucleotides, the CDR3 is TGTGCCAGCAGCGTTCAACAGGGTGACACTGAAGCTTTCTTT. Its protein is CASSVQQGDTEAFF.